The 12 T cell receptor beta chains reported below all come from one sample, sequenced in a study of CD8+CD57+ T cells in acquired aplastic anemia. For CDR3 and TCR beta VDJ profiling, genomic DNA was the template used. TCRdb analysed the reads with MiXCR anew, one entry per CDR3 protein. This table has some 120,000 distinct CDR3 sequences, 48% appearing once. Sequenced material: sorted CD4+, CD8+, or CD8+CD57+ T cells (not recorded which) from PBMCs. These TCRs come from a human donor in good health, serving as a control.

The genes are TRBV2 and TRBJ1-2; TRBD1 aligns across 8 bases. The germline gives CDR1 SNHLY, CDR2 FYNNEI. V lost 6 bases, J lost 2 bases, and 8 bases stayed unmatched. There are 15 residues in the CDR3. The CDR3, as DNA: TGTGCCAGCAGCGGGACAGGTAACCAGAACTATGGCTACACCTTC. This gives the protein CASSGTGNQNYGYTF.

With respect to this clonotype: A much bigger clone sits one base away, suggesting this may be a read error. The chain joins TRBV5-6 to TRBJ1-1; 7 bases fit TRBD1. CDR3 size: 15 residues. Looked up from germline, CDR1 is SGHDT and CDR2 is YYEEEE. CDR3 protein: CASSARDSDNTGAFF. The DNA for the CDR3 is TGTGCCAGCAGCGCCCGGGACAGCGATAACACTGGAGCTTTCTTT.

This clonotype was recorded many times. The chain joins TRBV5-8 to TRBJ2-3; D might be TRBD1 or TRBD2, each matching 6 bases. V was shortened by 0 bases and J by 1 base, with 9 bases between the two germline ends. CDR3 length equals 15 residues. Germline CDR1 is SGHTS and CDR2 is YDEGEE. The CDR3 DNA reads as TGTGCCAGCAGCTTGGCGGGGGCCCGCACAGATACGCAGTATTTT. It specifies CASSLAGARTDTQYF. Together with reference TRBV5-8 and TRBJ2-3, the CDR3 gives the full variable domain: EAGVTQSPTHLIKTRGQQATLRCSPISGHTSVYWYQQALGLGLQFLLWYDEGEERNRGNFPPRFSGRQFPNYSSELNVNALELEDSALYLCASSLAGARTDTQYFGPGTRLTVL.

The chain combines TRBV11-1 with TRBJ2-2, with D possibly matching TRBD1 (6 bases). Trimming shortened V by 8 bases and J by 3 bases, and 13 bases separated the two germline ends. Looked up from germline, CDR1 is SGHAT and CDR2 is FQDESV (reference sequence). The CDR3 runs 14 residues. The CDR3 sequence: CASAPGQYTGELFF. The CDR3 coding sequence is TGTGCCAGCGCCCCAGGACAGTACACCGGGGAGCTGTTTTTT.

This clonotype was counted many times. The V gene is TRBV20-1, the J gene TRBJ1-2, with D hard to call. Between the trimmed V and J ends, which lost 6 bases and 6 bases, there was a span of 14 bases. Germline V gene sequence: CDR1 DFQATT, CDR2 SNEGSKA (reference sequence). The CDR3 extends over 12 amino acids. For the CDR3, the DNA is TGCAGTGCAAAGCCCGACTGGGATGGCTACACCTTC. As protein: CSAKPDWDGYTF.

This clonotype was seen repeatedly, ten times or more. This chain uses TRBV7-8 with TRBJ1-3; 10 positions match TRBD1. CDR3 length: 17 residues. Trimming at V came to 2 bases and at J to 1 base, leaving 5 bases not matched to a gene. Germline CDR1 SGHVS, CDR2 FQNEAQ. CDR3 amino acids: CASSLRDRGGSGNTIYF. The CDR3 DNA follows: TGTGCCAGCAGCTTAAGGGACAGGGGAGGTTCTGGAAACACCATATATTTT.

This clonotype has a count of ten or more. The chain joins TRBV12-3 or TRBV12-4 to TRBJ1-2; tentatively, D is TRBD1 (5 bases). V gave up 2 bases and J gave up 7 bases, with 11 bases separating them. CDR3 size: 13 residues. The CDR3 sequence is CASSLRGGGGYTF. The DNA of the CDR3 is TGTGCCAGCAGTTTAAGGGGTGGGGGTGGCTACACCTTC.

CDR3 nucleotides: TGTGCCAGCAGTCGGGACAGGGAAGAGACCCAGTACTTC. This translates into CASSRDREETQYF. This chain joins TRBV25-1 and TRBJ2-5; 9 nucleotides align to TRBD1. Germline CDR1 and CDR2: MGHDK and SYGVNS. CDR3 size: 13 residues. V lost 5 bases to trimming and J lost 3 bases; unmatched junction nucleotides: 1.

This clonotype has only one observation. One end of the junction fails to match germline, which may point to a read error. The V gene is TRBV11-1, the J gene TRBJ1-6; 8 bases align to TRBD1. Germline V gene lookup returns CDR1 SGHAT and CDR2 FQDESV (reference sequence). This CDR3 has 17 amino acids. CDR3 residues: CASSLFLGTGRGSPPHF. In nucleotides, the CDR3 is TGTGCCAGCAGCCTCTTCCTGGGGACAGGAAGAGGTTCACCCCCCCACTTT.

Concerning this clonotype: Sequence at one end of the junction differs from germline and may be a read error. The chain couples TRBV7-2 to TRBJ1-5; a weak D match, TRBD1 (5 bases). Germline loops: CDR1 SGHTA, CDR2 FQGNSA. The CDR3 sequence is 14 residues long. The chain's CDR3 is CAGSLGTLDQPQHF. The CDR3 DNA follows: TGTGCCGGCAGCCTCGGGACCCTCGATCAGCCCCAGCATTTT.

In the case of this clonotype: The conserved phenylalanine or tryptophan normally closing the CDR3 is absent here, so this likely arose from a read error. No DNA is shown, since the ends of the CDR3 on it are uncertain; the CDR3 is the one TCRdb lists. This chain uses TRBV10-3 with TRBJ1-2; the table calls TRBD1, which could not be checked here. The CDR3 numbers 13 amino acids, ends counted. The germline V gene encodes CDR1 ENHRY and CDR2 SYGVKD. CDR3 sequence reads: CAISERTGYGHTL.

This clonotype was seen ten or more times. The chain's CDR3 is CSAREQVSRTDTQYF. CDR3 in DNA: TGCAGTGCTAGAGAACAAGTGAGCCGCACAGATACGCAGTATTTT. The V gene is TRBV20-1, the J gene TRBJ2-3; unclear D gene. This CDR3 has 15 amino acids. From germline, CDR1 is DFQATT and CDR2 SNEGSKA (reference sequence). With 0 bases removed from V and 1 base from J, the gap between germline ends came to 11 bases.